This T cell receptor beta chain was profiled in a study of Ad26.COV2.S vaccination and SARS-CoV-2 variants. Germline lookup yields CDR1 SGHVS and CDR2 FNYEAQ. Trimming stripped 5 bases from V and 11 bases from J, with 27 bases between. The CDR3 has 16 amino acids. Some clones are missing from TCRdb's copy, which holds only in-frame ones; the method was immunoSEQ multiplex PCR. The sample holds around 450,000 clones, roughly 89% seen once. Noted treatment: approximately 18 received Ad26.COV2.S at low or high dose, single or two shots; about 5 received placebo; per-sample allocation not given. The samples were gathered on day 63 after the first injection of vaccine or placebo.

This chain joins TRBV7-6 and TRBJ1-1; D unresolved. This TCR was sampled from a person between 18 and 65 years old who received the Ad26.COV2.S COVID-19 vaccine or a placebo. The input for sequencing was peripheral blood, taken in a trial of Ad26.COV2.S vaccine versus placebo. The CDR3: CASSRWISQTNLKAFF. CDR3 DNA: TGTGCCAGCAGCCGATGGATTTCACAGACTAATCTGAAGGCTTTCTTT.